This T cell receptor (beta chain) was sequenced in a study of beta chain features in type 1 diabetes. Turning to the study itself: Patients were similar to healthy donors in age and gender (as well as in cell yields).

The CDR3 contains 14 residues. V was pared by 5 bases and J by 6 bases, with 14 bases between. Germline V gene data show CDR1 as SGHTA and CDR2 as FQGTGA. Expressed TCRB transcripts were sequenced, since all the RNA that had been isolated was reverse transcribed. Clones were sequenced by immunoSEQ multiplex PCR, and TCRdb holds only the in-frame ones, with some missing. The repertoire holds roughly 450,000 clones, about 10% seen once, with 0.046% in the top ten. Sequenced input: naive CD4+ T cells from blood. The chain uses TRBV7-3 and TRBJ2-1; possible D gene TRBD2, 5 bases. This TCR came from a woman aged 18-29 years in good health. The CDR3 region is CASSPREGGNEQFF. The DNA of the CDR3 is TGTGCCAGCAGCCCCCGTGAGGGTGGCAATGAGCAGTTCTTC.